The clone carrying this T cell receptor (beta chain) was observed at least ten times. Its antigen is as yet unknown. Trimming cost V 2 bases and J 1 base; bases outside gene matches: 9. The germline V gene encodes CDR1 SGHKS and CDR2 YYEKEE (reference sequence). The CDR3 spans 17 residues. This sample is part of a study of T-cell memory formation after mild COVID-19. For the study at large: TCR clusters were mostly confined to one donor each.

General study results and limits: CM and EM subsets held most contracting CD4+ clones; EMRA held CD8+ ones. Still unconfirmed is whether the second-wave clones peaking on day 37 recognized SARS-CoV-2. Clones that contracted from day 15 to 85 had balanced CD4/CD8; later expanders were CD4+ biased.

TCRdb used MiXCR to reprocess the 5' RACE reads, holding one entry per CDR3 protein. The sample consists of 27,000 or so distinct CDR3 sequences, 7.4% of them appearing once. This clonotype originated in an adult woman who had mild COVID-19 (a few samples of this study predate the infection). Cell type and time point are not known. The material sequenced was PBMCs or a T cell subset sorted from them (not recorded which). The J gene is TRBJ2-4, the V gene TRBV5-5, with 7 nucleotides matching TRBD1. The chain's CDR3 is CASSFLGGDGAKNIQYF. The CDR3, as DNA: TGTGCCAGCAGCTTCTTAGGGGGCGACGGGGCCAAAAACATTCAGTACTTC.